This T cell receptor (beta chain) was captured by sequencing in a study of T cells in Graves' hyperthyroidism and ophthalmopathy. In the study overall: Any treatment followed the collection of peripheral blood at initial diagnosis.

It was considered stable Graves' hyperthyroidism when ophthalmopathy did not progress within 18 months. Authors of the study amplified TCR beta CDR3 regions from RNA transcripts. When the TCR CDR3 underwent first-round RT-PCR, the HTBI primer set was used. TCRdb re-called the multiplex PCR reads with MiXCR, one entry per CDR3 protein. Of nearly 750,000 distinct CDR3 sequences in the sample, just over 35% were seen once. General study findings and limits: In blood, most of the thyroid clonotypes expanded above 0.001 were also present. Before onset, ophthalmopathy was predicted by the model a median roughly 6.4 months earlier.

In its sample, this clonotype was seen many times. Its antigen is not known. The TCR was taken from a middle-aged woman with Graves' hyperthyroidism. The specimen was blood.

CDR3: CASSGTGGASLEAFF. The DNA for the CDR3 is TGTGCCAGCAGTGGGACAGGGGGCGCGAGTCTTGAAGCTTTCTTT. This chain links TRBV2 with TRBJ1-1; 11 bases are shared with TRBD1. This CDR3 contains 15 residues. The V and J ends lost 4 bases and 7 bases, in that order; junction bases with no gene match: 8. Germline V gene data show CDR1 as SNHLY and CDR2 as FYNNEI.